These 17 T cell receptor beta chains came from one sample sequenced in a study of blood T cell repertoires in COVID-19. The data were produced by immunoSEQ multiplex PCR, yet TCRdb's version contains in-frame clones alone and is incomplete. The repertoire consists of under 350,000 clones, with roughly 85% occurring once and the leading ten covering around 7.2%. Sequenced: peripheral blood. Receptors were obtained from a human donor in a cohort sampled during active COVID-19.

The chain is built from TRBV15 and TRBJ1-2; D call uncertain. This CDR3 spans 14 amino acids. Germline assignment: CDR1 LNHNV and CDR2 YYDKDF (reference sequence). Trimming pared 0 bases from V and 7 bases from J, leaving 12 bases between. Written as DNA, the CDR3 is TGTGCCACCAGCAGAGATGCGGAAGGATCTGGCTACACCTTC. Translated: CATSRDAEGSGYTF.

The chain has TRBV11-2 and TRBJ1-3; no clear D. Deletions cut 7 bases from V and 1 base from J, with 20 bases between. The CDR3 loop spans 17 amino acids. Per germline, CDR1 SGHAT and CDR2 FQNNGV. CDR3 bases: TGTGCCAGCACCAGACTGCGGGGAATCTCTTCTGGAAACACCATATATTTT. This encodes CASTRLRGISSGNTIYF.

The chain combines TRBV5-1 with TRBJ1-2, with D perhaps TRBD1 (5 bases). The CDR3 extends over 16 amino acids. CDR1 is SGHRS and CDR2 is YFSETQ in the germline V gene. V was shortened by 0 bases and J by 5 bases, with 17 bases between the two germline ends. DNA of the CDR3: TGCGCCAGCAGCTTGGTACTGGGGGGACTGGATTATGGCTACACCTTC. This gives the protein CASSLVLGGLDYGYTF.

V and J are TRBV5-8 and TRBJ1-2; D perhaps matches TRBD1 (5 bases). Germline CDR1 SGHTS, CDR2 YDEGEE. V gave up 2 bases and J gave up 3 bases, with 8 bases separating them. This CDR3 spans 13 amino acids. CDR3 sequence reads: CASSFQGYYGYTF. CDR3 in DNA: TGTGCCAGCAGCTTTCAGGGCTACTATGGCTACACCTTC.

This clone appeared many times. This sequence joins TRBV4-1 and TRBJ2-7; D remains unclear. CDR1 and CDR2 (germline): MGHRA, YSYEKL. The V and J ends lost 1 base and 3 bases respectively, with 7 bases between them. The length of the CDR3 is 13 residues. The CDR3 nucleotides read TGCGCCAGCAGCCAAGCCCCCCGCTACGAGCAGTACTTC. This sequence encodes CASSQAPRYEQYF.

V is TRBV19 and J is TRBJ2-3; a possible D gene is TRBD1 (6 bases). Germline assignment: CDR1 LNHDA and CDR2 SQIVND (reference sequence). The CDR3 has 15 residues. V was shortened by 6 bases and J by 5 bases, with 18 bases between the two germline ends. Written as DNA, the CDR3 is TGTGCCAGTAGGAGAGACGGGACACTGGGAGATACGCAGTATTTT. Translated: CASRRDGTLGDTQYF. The entire variable domain, with the rest obtained from reference TRBV19 and TRBJ2-3, is as follows: DGGITQSPKYLFRKEGQNVTLSCEQNLNHDAMYWYRQDPGQGLRLIYYSQIVNDFQKGDIAEGYSVSREKKESFPLTVTSAQKNPTAFYLCASRRDGTLGDTQYFGPGTRLTVL.

The chain carries TRBV11-2 and TRBJ1-6; weak D call: TRBD1 (6 bases). This CDR3 has 15 amino acids. Germline CDR1 and CDR2: SGHAT and FQNNGV. V lost 8 bases, J lost 9 bases, and 20 bases lay in between. The CDR3 spells CASQERGFLASPLHF. The CDR3 DNA reads as TGTGCCAGCCAAGAGAGGGGGTTCTTGGCTTCACCCCTCCACTTT. The full variable domain, completed using reference TRBV11-2 and TRBJ1-6, is EAGVAQSPRYKIIEKRQSVAFWCNPISGHATLYWYQQILGQGPKLLIQFQNNGVVDDSQLPKDRFSAERLKGVDSTLKIQPAKLEDSAVYLCASQERGFLASPLHFGNGTRLTVT.

The chain employs TRBV18 and TRBJ1-5, with 8 bases fitting TRBD1. V lost 3 bases, J lost 6 bases, and 7 bases stayed unmatched. This CDR3 has 15 residues. In germline, CDR1 is KGHSH, CDR2 LQKENI. The CDR3 protein is CASSPNDRGGQPQHF. The DNA for the CDR3 is TGTGCCAGCTCACCGAATGACAGGGGAGGTCAGCCCCAGCATTTT. The whole variable domain, remainder taken from reference TRBV18 and TRBJ1-5, is NAGVMQNPRHLVRRRGQEARLRCSPMKGHSHVYWYRQLPEEGLKFMVYLQKENIIDESGMPKERFSAEFPKEGPSILRIQQVVRGDSAAYFCASSPNDRGGQPQHFGDGTRLSIL.

The gene calls are TRBV12-3 or TRBV12-4 and TRBJ1-4; 10 bases match TRBD1. V was clipped by 6 bases and J by 7 bases; unmatched bases: 2. The CDR3 is 13 residues long. The CDR3 DNA is TGTGCCAGCAGGACAGGGGGCAGTGAAAAACTGTTTTTT. Its translation is CASRTGGSEKLFF.

This clone was detected once. The J gene is TRBJ1-6, the V gene TRBV27, with a possible D match to TRBD1 (5 bases). V lost 5 bases to trimming and J lost 14 bases, with 19 bases between them. CDR1 is MNHEY and CDR2 is SMNVEV in the germline V gene (reference sequence). The CDR3 totals 14 residues. DNA for the CDR3: TGTGCCAGCAGTCTCGCGACGGCAGGGTTAACCCTCCACTTT. Residues: CASSLATAGLTLHF.

The V call is TRBV7-3, the J call TRBJ2-3, with D possibly matching TRBD1 (6 bases). The germline V and J ends were trimmed by 2 bases and 3 bases, with 9 bases remaining between them. Germline V lookup: CDR1 SGHTA, CDR2 FQGTGA. CDR3 length: 14 amino acids. CDR3 DNA sequence: TGTGCCAGCAGCTTATGGACAGATACAGATACGCAGTATTTT. This sequence encodes CASSLWTDTDTQYF.

On this clone: Germline and junction disagree at one end, which may indicate a read error. The genes are TRBV20-1 and TRBJ2-4; D perhaps matches TRBD1 (5 bases). The CDR3 sequence is 11 residues long. Germline CDR1 reads DFQATT; CDR2 reads SNEGSKA (reference sequence). The CDR3 coding sequence is TGTTCCCAGGGCAGAGAAAACATTCAGTACTTC. This codes for CSQGRENIQYF.

The chain has TRBV11-1 and TRBJ2-3; 8 nucleotides match TRBD1. V was pared by 6 bases and J by 7 bases, with 9 bases of the junction left unmatched. This CDR3 spans 14 amino acids. Looked up from germline, CDR1 is SGHAT and CDR2 is FQDESV (reference sequence). The CDR3, as DNA: TGTGCCAGCAGGGGACAGGTTCTCGAAAATACGCAGTATTTT. Protein sequence: CASRGQVLENTQYF.

The rearrangement uses TRBV6-5 and TRBJ2-5; TRBD1 might be the D (5 bases). Germline CDR1 and CDR2: MNHEY and SVGAGI. Trimming stripped 4 bases from V and 0 bases from J, with 12 bases between. CDR3 length: 15 amino acids. The CDR3 region has the DNA TGTGCCAGCAGTTTCGGCCTAGGGGACCAAGAGACCCAGTACTTC. Residues: CASSFGLGDQETQYF.

This clone was seen more than once but under ten times. The chain couples TRBV7-9 to TRBJ2-7, with a weak D call TRBD2 (6 bases). Germline V gene sequence: CDR1 SEHNR, CDR2 FQNEAQ (reference sequence). V was pared by 0 bases and J by 6 bases, with 12 bases between. This CDR3 spans 14 amino acids. CDR3 in DNA: TGTGCCAGCAGCTTAGCGCCGGGGGATCCCGAGCAGTACTTC. Its protein is CASSLAPGDPEQYF.

The chain joins TRBV15 to TRBJ1-4; 11 bases map to TRBD1. The CDR3 is made up of 18 amino acids. The junction had 9 bases not matched to a gene; V was cut back by 4 bases and J by 2 bases. The germline V gene has CDR1 LNHNV and CDR2 YYDKDF (reference sequence). CDR3 sequence (DNA): TGTGCCACCAGCACACTCCCGGGACAGGGGGTGACTAATGAAAAACTGTTTTTT. Amino acid sequence: CATSTLPGQGVTNEKLFF.

About this clone: The sample carries other DNA sequences with the same CDR3. The chain recombines TRBV5-1 with TRBJ1-2; 8 nucleotides line up with TRBD1. V was clipped by 0 bases and J by 8 bases; unmatched bases: 6. The CDR3 consists of 14 residues. CDR1 and CDR2 (germline): SGHRS, YFSETQ. CDR3 region: CASSLGGQGGGYTF. The DNA for the CDR3 is TGCGCCAGCAGCTTGGGCGGACAGGGCGGCGGCTACACCTTC.